Listed below are T cell receptor beta chains from one sample, sequenced in a study of shared clonotypes between healthy human individuals. Produced via immunoSEQ multiplex PCR; TCRdb's table is partial and in-frame only. The table lists 95,000 to 120,000 clones, about 71% of them singletons. What was sequenced was memory CD8+ T cells sorted from blood. The receptors derive from a woman aged 25 to 39 in good health. CDR3s include the opening cysteine and the closing phenylalanine or tryptophan. D genes are given only for firm matches. Expanded clones are given a class, and other clones once, few, many or no size at all.

TRBV4-1	NA	TRBJ2-1	NA	CASTATILSSYNEQFF	TGCGCCAGCACCGCCACCATCCTGAGCTCCTACAATGAGCAGTTCTTC
TRBV4-1	NA	TRBJ1-3	many	CASSQDLGHGNTIYF	TGCGCCAGCAGCCAAGATCTTGGTCACGGAAACACCATATATTTT
TRBV29-1	NA	TRBJ2-7	NA	CSAEIGEYEAGYEQYF	TGCAGCGCTGAAATTGGCGAGTACGAAGCAGGTTACGAGCAGTACTTC
TRBV4-1	NA	TRBJ1-2	NA	CASTPPGQTYGYTF	TGCGCCAGTACCCCACCAGGGCAGACCTATGGCTACACCTTC
TRBV7-8	NA	TRBJ2-7	NA	CASSLHQGPSYEQYF	TGTGCCAGCAGCTTACATCAGGGGCCCTCCTACGAGCAGTACTTC
TRBV28	NA	TRBJ2-5	NA	CASSLRLGWETQYF	TGTGCCAGCAGCCTTCGGTTAGGATGGGAGACCCAGTACTTC
TRBV7-8	NA	TRBJ1-5	NA	CASSLVNSNQPQHF	TGTGCCAGCAGCTTAGTCAATAGCAATCAGCCCCAGCATTTT
TRBV5-1	NA	TRBJ2-7	once	CASSLGSSYEQYF	TGCGCCAGCAGCTTGGGCAGCTCCTACGAGCAGTACTTC
TRBV18	TRBD1	TRBJ2-3	NA	CASSNQGASDTQYF	TGTGCCAGCTCTAACCAGGGGGCCTCAGATACGCAGTATTTT
TRBV5-1	TRBD2	TRBJ2-5	NA	CASSETSGAQETQYF	TGCGCCAGCAGCGAGACTAGCGGGGCGCAAGAGACCCAGTACTTC
TRBV28	NA	TRBJ1-2	many	CASRLREGNYGYTF	TGTGCCAGCAGGCTACGGGAGGGAAACTATGGCTACACCTTC
TRBV28	NA	TRBJ1-5	few	CASSLSAGLRQPQHF	TGTGCCAGCAGTTTATCCGCCGGTCTGCGGCAGCCCCAGCATTTT
TRBV7-8	NA	TRBJ1-3	NA	CASSPRFSGNTIYF	TGTGCCAGCAGCCCCCGGTTCTCTGGAAACACCATATATTTT
TRBV28	NA	TRBJ2-1	NA	CASRRVIQGEQFF	TGTGCCAGCAGGCGGGTTATTCAGGGTGAGCAGTTCTTC
TRBV28	NA	TRBJ2-7	NA	CASSFWGATLVWQYF	TGTGCCAGCAGTTTTTGGGGAGCCACCCTGGTGTGGCAGTACTTC
TRBV4-1	NA	TRBJ1-2	NA	CASSQRSVWYGYTF	TGCGCCAGCAGCCAAAGATCCGTATGGTATGGCTACACCTTC
TRBV10-3	NA	TRBJ2-7	NA	CASSYSAGSSYEQYF	TGTGCCAGCAGTTACTCTGCAGGGAGCTCCTACGAGCAGTACTTC
TRBV2	TRBD1	TRBJ2-1	few	CASSGQGNEQFF	TGTGCCAGCAGCGGACAGGGCAATGAGCAGTTCTTC
TRBV5-1	TRBD2	TRBJ2-3	NA	CASSLGLAGGFTDTQYF	TGCGCCAGCAGCTTGGGGCTAGCGGGAGGGTTCACAGATACGCAGTATTTT
TRBV7-2	NA	TRBJ2-7	NA	CASSLAGGYEQYF	TGTGCCAGCAGCTTAGCGGGGGGCTACGAGCAGTACTTC
TRBV27	TRBD1	TRBJ2-3	few	CASSRGGTGEDTQYF	TGTGCCAGCAGTCGAGGGGGGACAGGGGAAGATACGCAGTATTTT
TRBV4-1	NA	TRBJ2-7	many	CASSQDPGHEQYF	TGCGCCAGCAGCCAAGATCCGGGCCACGAGCAGTACTTC
TRBV5-4	NA	TRBJ2-1	NA	CASSLEGGREYMYNEQFF	TGTGCCAGCAGCTTGGAGGGGGGGCGGGAGTACATGTACAATGAGCAGTTCTTC
TRBV5-1	TRBD1	TRBJ1-3	few	CASSSGTGGNTIYF	TGCGCCAGCAGCTCCGGGACAGGTGGAAACACCATATATTTT
TRBV5-1	TRBD2	TRBJ2-7	NA	CASSLEIPGLAGGSSYF	TGCGCCAGCAGCTTGGAAATCCCGGGACTAGCGGGAGGGTCATCGTACTTC
TRBV5-6	NA	TRBJ1-1	NA	CASSGWGRGFGNTEAFF	TGTGCCAGCAGCGGCTGGGGCAGGGGATTTGGTAACACTGAAGCTTTCTTT
TRBV19	NA	TRBJ1-5	NA	CASRPGQPPYSNQPQHF	TGTGCCAGTAGGCCGGGACAACCACCTTATAGCAATCAGCCCCAGCATTTT
TRBV7-8	NA	TRBJ2-7	NA	CASSAGGPYEQYF	TGTGCCAGCAGCGCCGGAGGGCCGTACGAGCAGTACTTC
TRBV30	TRBD2	TRBJ2-3	NA	CAWSVLRGGDTQYF	TGTGCCTGGAGTGTCCTGAGGGGAGGGGATACGCAGTATTTT
TRBV7-8	NA	TRBJ1-5	few	CASSLNPRYNQPQHF	TGTGCCAGCAGCTTAAATCCCCGGTATAATCAGCCCCAGCATTTT
TRBV28	TRBD1	TRBJ1-5	once	CASRLSDRGDNQPQHF	TGTGCCAGCCGCTTGTCCGACAGGGGAGACAATCAGCCCCAGCATTTT
TRBV28	NA	TRBJ2-2	few	CASSLQGTAGELFF	TGTGCCAGCAGTTTACAGGGGACGGCCGGGGAGCTGTTTTTT
TRBV27	NA	TRBJ1-1	NA	CASSSVRSPTEAFF	TGTGCCAGCAGTTCCGTCAGGTCACCAACTGAAGCTTTCTTT
TRBV2	TRBD2	TRBJ2-7	NA	CASSGYSTGLAGKVYEQYF	TGTGCCAGCAGCGGGTATTCAACGGGACTAGCGGGAAAAGTCTACGAGCAGTACTTC
TRBV7-9	NA	TRBJ1-1	NA	CASSFKTGRNTEAFF	TGTGCCAGCAGCTTCAAAACAGGGAGGAACACTGAAGCTTTCTTT
TRBV7-9	TRBD2	TRBJ2-7	NA	CASSLGLNSYEQYF	TGTGCCAGCAGCTTGGGACTAAATAGCTACGAGCAGTACTTC
TRBV4-2	NA	TRBJ2-7	NA	CASSQDGLGHYEQYF	TGTGCCAGCAGCCAAGATGGGCTAGGCCACTACGAGCAGTACTTC
TRBV25-1	TRBD2	TRBJ2-7	NA	CASSVPNGTSTYEQYF	TGTGCCAGCAGTGTTCCCAACGGGACTAGTACCTACGAGCAGTACTTC
TRBV5-1	NA	TRBJ2-1	NA	CASSGTGNNEQFF	TGCGCCAGCAGCGGAACCGGGAATAATGAGCAGTTCTTC
TRBV25-1	TRBD1	TRBJ2-1	once	CASGLNRGRDDGQFF	TGTGCCAGCGGTCTAAACAGGGGGCGCGACGACGGGCAGTTCTTC
TRBV29-1	NA	TRBJ2-2	once	CSVLAANTGELFF	TGCAGCGTATTGGCAGCTAACACCGGGGAGCTGTTTTTT
TRBV7-9	NA	TRBJ2-7	NA	CASSIKGSSYEQYF	TGTGCCAGCAGCATAAAGGGCAGCTCCTACGAGCAGTACTTC
TRBV7-2	NA	TRBJ2-7	NA	CASSFTGAHEQYF	TGTGCCAGCAGTTTCACCGGGGCCCACGAGCAGTACTTC
TRBV18	NA	TRBJ1-5	NA	CASSLQGSYSNQPQHF	TGTGCCAGCTCTCTACAGGGATCTTATAGCAATCAGCCCCAGCATTTT
TRBV5-1	NA	TRBJ2-7	NA	CASSNQGLPYEQYF	TGCGCCAGCAGCAACCAGGGGCTCCCCTACGAGCAGTACTTC
TRBV25-1	TRBD2	TRBJ2-3	many	CASSDSGTSGSTDTQYF	TGTGCCAGCAGTGACTCAGGGACTAGCGGAAGCACAGATACGCAGTATTTT
TRBV6-4	TRBD1	TRBJ2-5	NA	CASSTGQGDSSEQYF	TGTGCCAGCAGTACTGGACAGGGAGACTCTAGTGAGCAGTACTTC
TRBV30	TRBD2	TRBJ2-7	NA	CAWRGGLPYEQYF	TGTGCCTGGAGGGGAGGGCTACCCTACGAGCAGTACTTC
TRBV6-1	NA	TRBJ2-3	NA	CASRGDSETDTQYF	TGTGCCAGCAGGGGGGACTCTGAAACAGATACGCAGTATTTT
TRBV4-1	NA	TRBJ2-1	few	CASSQGAPLYNEQFF	TGCGCCAGCAGCCAAGGCGCCCCTTTGTACAATGAGCAGTTCTTC